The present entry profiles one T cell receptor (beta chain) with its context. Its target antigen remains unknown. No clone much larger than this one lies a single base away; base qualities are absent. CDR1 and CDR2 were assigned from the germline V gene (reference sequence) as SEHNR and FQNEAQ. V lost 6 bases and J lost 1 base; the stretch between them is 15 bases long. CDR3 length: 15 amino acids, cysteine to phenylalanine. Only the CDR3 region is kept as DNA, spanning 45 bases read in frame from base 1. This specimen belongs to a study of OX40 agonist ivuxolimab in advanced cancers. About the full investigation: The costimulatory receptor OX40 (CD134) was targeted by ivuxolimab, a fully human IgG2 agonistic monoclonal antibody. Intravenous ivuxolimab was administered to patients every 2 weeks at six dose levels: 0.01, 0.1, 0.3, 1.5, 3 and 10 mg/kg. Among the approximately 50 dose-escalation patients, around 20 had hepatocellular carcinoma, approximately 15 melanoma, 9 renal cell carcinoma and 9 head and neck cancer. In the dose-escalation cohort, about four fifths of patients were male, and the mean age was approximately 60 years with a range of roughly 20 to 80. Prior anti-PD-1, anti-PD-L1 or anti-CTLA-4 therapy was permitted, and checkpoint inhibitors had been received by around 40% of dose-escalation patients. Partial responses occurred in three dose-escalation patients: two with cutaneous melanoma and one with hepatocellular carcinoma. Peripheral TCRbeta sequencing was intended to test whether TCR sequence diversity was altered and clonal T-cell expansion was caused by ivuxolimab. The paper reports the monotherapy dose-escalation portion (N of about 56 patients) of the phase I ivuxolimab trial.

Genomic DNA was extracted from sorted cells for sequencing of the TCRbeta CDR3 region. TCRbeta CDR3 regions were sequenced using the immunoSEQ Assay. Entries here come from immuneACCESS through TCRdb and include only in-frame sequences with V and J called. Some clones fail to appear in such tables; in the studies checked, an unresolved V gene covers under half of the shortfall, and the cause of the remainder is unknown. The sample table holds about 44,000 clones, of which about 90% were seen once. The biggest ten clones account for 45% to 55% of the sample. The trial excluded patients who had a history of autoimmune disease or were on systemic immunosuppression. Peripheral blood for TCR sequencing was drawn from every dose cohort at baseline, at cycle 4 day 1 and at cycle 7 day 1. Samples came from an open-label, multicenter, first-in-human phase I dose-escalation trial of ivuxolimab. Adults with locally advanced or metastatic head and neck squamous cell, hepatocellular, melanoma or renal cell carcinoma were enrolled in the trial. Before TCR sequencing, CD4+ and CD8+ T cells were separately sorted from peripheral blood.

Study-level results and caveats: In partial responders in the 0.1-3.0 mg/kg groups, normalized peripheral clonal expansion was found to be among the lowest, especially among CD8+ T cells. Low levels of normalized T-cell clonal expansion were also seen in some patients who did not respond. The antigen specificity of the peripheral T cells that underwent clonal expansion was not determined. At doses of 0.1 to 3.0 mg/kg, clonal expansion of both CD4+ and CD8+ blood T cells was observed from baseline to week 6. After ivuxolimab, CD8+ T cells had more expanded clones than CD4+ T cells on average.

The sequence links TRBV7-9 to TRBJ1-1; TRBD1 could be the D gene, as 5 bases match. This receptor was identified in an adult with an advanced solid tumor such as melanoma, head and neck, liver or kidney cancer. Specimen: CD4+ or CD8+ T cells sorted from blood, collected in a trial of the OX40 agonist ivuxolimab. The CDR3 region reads CASRATGTENTEAFF. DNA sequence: TGTGCCAGCAGAGCAACCGGGACGGAGAACACTGAAGCTTTCTTT.